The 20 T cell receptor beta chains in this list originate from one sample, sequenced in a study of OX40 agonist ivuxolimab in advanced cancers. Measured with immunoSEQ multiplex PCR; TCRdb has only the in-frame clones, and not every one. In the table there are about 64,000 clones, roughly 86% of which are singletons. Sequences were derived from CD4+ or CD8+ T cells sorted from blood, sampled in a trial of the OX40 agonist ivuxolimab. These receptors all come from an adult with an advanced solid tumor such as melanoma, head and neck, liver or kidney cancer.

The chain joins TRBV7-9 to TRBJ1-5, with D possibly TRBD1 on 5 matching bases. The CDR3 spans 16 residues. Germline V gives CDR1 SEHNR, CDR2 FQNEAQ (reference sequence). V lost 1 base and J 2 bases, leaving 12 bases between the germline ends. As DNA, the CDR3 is TGTGCCAGCAGCTTAGGGGGCCAAGGAGGCAATCAGCCCCAGCATTTT. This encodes CASSLGGQGGNQPQHF. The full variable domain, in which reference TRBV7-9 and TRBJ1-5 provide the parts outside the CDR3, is DTGVSQNPRHKITKRGQNVTFRCDPISEHNRLYWYRQTLGQGPEFLTYFQNEAQLEKSRLLSDRFSAERPKGSFSTLEIQRTEQGDSAMYLCASSLGGQGGNQPQHFGDGTRLSIL.

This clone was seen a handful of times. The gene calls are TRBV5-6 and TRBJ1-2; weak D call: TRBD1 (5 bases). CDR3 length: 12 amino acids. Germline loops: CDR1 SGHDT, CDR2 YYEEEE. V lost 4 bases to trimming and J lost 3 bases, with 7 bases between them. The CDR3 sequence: CASSPGDYGYTF. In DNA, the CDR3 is TGTGCCAGCAGCCCGGGGGACTATGGCTACACCTTC.

Here the CDR3 DNA reads TGTGCCAGCAGCGTAGTGCCAACTAGCACAGATACGCAGTATTTT. Translation: CASSVVPTSTDTQYF. The chain uses TRBV9 and TRBJ2-3; D is ambiguous. V was trimmed by 0 bases and J by 0 bases, leaving 8 bases between them. This CDR3 contains 15 residues. The germline V gene encodes CDR1 SGDLS and CDR2 YYNGEE. The variable domain in full, with the rest retrieved from reference TRBV9 and TRBJ2-3, is DSGVTQTPKHLITATGQRVTLRCSPRSGDLSVYWYQQSLDQGLQFLIQYYNGEERAKGNILERFSAQQFPDLHSELNLSSLELGDSALYFCASSVVPTSTDTQYFGPGTRLTVL.

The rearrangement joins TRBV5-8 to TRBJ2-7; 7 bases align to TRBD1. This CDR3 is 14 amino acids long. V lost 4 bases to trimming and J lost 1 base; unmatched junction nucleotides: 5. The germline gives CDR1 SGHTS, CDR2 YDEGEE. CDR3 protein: CASSTIQGSYEQYF. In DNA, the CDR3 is TGTGCCAGCAGCACAATACAGGGGTCCTACGAGCAGTACTTC.

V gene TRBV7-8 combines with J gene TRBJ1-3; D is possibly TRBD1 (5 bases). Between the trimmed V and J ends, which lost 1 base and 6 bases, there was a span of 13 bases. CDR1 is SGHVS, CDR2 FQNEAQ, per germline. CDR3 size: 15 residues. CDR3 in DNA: TGTGCCAGCAGCTTAGGGCCGGGGGTTATAAACACCATATATTTT. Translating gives CASSLGPGVINTIYF.

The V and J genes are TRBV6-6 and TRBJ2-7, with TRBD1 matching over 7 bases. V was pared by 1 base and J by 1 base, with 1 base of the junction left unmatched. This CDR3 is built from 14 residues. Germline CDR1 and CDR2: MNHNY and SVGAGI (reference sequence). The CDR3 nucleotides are TGTGCCAGCAGTTACTTGGGACAGTCCTACGAGCAGTACTTC. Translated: CASSYLGQSYEQYF.

The CDR3 spells CASSLGFIYKGVYGYTF. Here the CDR3 DNA reads TGTGCCAGCAGCTTAGGATTTATTTACAAGGGGGTCTATGGCTACACCTTC. V usage is TRBV11-2 and J usage is TRBJ1-2, with D tentatively TRBD1 (6 bases). V was trimmed by 1 base and J by 4 bases, leaving 19 bases between them. There are 17 residues in the CDR3. Germline loops: CDR1 SGHAT, CDR2 FQNNGV.

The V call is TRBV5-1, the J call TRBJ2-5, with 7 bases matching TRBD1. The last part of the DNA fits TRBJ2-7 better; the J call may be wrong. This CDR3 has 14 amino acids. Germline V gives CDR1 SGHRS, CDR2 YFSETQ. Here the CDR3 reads CASSSGQEVHEQYF. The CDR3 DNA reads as TGCGCCAGCAGTTCCGGACAGGAGGTCCACGAGCAGTACTTC.

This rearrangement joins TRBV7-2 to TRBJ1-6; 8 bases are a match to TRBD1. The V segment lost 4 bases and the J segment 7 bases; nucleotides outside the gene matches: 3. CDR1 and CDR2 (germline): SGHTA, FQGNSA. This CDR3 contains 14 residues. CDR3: CASSSRTGNSPLHF. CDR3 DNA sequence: TGTGCCAGCAGCTCCCGGACAGGGAATTCACCCCTCCACTTT.

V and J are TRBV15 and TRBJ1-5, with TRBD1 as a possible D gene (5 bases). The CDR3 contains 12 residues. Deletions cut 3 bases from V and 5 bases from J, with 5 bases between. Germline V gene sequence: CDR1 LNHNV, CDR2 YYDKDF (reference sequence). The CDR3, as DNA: TGTGCCACCAGCAGGGGGGATCAGCCCCAGCATTTT. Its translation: CATSRGDQPQHF.

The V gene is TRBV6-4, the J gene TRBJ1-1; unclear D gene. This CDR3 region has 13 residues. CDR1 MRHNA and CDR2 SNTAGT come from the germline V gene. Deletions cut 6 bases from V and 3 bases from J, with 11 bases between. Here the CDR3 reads CASRATTYTEAFF. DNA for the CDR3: TGTGCCAGCAGGGCTACAACTTACACTGAAGCTTTCTTT.

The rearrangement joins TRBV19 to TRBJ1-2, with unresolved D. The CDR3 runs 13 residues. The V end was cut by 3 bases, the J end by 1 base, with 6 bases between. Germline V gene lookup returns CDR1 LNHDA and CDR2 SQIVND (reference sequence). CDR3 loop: CASSIRVNYGYTF. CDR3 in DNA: TGTGCCAGTAGTATTCGAGTTAACTATGGCTACACCTTC. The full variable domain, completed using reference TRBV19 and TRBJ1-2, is DGGITQSPKYLFRKEGQNVTLSCEQNLNHDAMYWYRQDPGQGLRLIYYSQIVNDFQKGDIAEGYSVSREKKESFPLTVTSAQKNPTAFYLCASSIRVNYGYTFGSGTRLTVV.

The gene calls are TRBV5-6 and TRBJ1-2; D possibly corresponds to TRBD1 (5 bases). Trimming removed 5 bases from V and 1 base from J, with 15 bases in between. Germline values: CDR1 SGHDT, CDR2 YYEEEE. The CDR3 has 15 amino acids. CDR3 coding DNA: TGTGCCAGCAGTTGGGAGGACAACATTAACTATGGCTACACCTTC. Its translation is CASSWEDNINYGYTF.

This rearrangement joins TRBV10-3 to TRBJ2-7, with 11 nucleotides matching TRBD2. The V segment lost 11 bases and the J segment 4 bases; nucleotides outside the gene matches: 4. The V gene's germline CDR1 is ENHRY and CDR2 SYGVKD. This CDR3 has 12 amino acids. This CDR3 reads CAVLAGGYEQYF. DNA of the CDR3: TGTGCCGTCCTAGCGGGGGGTTACGAGCAGTACTTC.

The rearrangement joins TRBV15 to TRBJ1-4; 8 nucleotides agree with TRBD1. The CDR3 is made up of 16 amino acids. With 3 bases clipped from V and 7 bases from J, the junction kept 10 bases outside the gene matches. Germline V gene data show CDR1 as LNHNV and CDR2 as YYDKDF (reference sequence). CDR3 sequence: CATSRTKDRVREKLFF. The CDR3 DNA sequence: TGTGCCACCAGCAGGACTAAGGACAGGGTGCGTGAAAAACTGTTTTTT.

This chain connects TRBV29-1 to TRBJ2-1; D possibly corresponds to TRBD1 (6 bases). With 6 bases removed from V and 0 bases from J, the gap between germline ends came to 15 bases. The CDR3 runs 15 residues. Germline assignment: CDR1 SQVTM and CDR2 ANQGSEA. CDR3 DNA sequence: TGCAGCGTGGCAGGGGTGCCAAGCTCCTACAATGAGCAGTTCTTC. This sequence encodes CSVAGVPSSYNEQFF.

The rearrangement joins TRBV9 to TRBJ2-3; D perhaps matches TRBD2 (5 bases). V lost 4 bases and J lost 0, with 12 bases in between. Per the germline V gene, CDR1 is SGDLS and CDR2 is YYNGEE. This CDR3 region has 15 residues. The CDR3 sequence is CASSTREASTDTQYF. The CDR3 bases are TGTGCCAGCAGCACCCGGGAAGCAAGCACAGATACGCAGTATTTT.

CDR3 amino acids: CASSPGGNHSPLHF. The CDR3 DNA reads TGTGCCAGCAGCCCAGGGGGCAATCATTCACCCCTCCACTTT. The chain uses TRBV7-6 and TRBJ1-6; 8 nucleotides match TRBD1. Trimming cost V 5 bases and J 8 bases; bases outside gene matches: 5. Germline V lookup: CDR1 SGHVS, CDR2 FNYEAQ. This CDR3 contains 14 residues. Full variable domain (missing parts from reference TRBV7-6 and TRBJ1-6): GAGVSQSPRYKVTKRGQDVALRCDPISGHVSLYWYRQALGQGPEFLTYFNYEAQQDKSGLPNDRFSAERPEGSISTLTIQRTEQRDSAMYRCASSPGGNHSPLHFGNGTRLTVT.

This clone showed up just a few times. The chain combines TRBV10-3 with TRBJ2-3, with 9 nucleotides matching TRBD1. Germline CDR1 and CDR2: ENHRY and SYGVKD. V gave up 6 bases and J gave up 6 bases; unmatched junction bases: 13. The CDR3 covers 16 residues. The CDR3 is CAISPQQGAILDTQYF. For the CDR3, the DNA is TGTGCCATCAGCCCTCAACAGGGGGCGATTTTGGATACGCAGTATTTT.

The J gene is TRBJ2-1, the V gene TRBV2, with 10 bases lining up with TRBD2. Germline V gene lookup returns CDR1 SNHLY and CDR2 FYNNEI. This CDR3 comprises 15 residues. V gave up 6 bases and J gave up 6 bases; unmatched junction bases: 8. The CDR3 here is CASSLAGGPTNEQFF. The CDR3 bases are TGTGCCAGCAGCTTAGCGGGGGGCCCCACCAATGAGCAGTTCTTC.